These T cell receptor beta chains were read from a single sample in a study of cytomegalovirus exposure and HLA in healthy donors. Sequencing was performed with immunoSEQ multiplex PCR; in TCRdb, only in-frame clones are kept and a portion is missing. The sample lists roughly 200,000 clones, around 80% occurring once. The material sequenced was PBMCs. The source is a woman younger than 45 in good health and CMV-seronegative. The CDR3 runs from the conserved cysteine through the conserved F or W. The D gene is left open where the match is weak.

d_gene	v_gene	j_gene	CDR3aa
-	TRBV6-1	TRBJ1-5	CASTPSDLSNQPQHF
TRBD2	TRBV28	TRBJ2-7	CASSLTSGGTYEQYF
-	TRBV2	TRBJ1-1	CASRKGDRGGPYTEAFF
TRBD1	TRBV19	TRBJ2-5	CASSNARGQAQETQYF
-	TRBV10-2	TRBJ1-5	CASSEARGHSQPQHF
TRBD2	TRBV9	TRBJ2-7	CASSETSARYEQYF
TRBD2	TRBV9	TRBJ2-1	CASQSGSSYNEQFF
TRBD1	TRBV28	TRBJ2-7	CASSLGQPYEQYF
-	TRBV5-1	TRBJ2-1	CASSLTSSPYNEQFF
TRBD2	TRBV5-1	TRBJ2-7	CASSPAEFSGRAYEQYF
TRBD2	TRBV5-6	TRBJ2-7	CASSGGLAKSYEQYF
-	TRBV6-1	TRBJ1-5	CASSEDNRLMQPQHF
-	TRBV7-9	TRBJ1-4	CASSRTQRVGEKLFF
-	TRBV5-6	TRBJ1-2	CASSPQNYGGYTF
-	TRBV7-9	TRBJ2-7	CASSFTYEQYF
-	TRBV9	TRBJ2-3	CASSARGTLSTDTQYF
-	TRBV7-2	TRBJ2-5	CASSYRGETQYF
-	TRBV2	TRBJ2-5	CASIQSIKETQYF
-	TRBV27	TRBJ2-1	CASIGIGISSYNEQFF
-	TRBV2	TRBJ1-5	CASRNRVGGNQPQHF
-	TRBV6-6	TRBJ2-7	CASSRGYEQYF
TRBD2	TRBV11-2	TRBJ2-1	CASSQTSGGADNEQFF
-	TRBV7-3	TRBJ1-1	CASSLTRQNTEAFF
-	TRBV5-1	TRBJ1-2	CASRDFYGYTF
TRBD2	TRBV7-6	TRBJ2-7	CASSLGSGSVYEQYF
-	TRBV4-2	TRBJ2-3	CASSQGVSSTDTQYF
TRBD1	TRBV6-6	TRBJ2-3	CASRTGVKVDTQYF
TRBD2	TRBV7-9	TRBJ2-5	CASSPLAGEETQYF